What follows are 5 T cell receptor beta chains derived from one specimen sequenced in a study of identical twins. TCRdb recomputed calls from the 5' RACE reads with MiXCR, one row per CDR3 protein. The table has 310,000 or so distinct CDR3 sequences, 8.5% to 9.5% seen once. Another study also made use of these data, one on yellow fever vaccine responses in identical twins.

Specimen: CD8+ T cells sorted from blood. Receptors originate from a woman between 18 and 29 years old in good health.

J is TRBJ2-3 and V is TRBV3-1, with 12 bases aligning to TRBD2. Germline-derived CDR1 and CDR2 are LGHDT and YNNKEL (reference sequence). The CDR3 totals 17 residues. The ends lost 1 base at V and 1 base at J; junction bases unmatched: 3. This CDR3 reads CASSQASSGGGTDTQYF. The CDR3 nucleotides read TGTGCCAGCAGCCAAGCATCTAGCGGGGGGGGCACAGATACGCAGTATTTT.

This clonotype was found a few times. The chain joins TRBV4-2 to TRBJ2-1, with D unclear. Germline V gives CDR1 LGHNA, CDR2 YNFKEQ. CDR3 length: 14 residues. Trimming pared 5 bases from V and 4 bases from J, leaving 12 bases between. This chain's CDR3 is CASSALKTYNEQFF. Written as DNA, the CDR3 is TGTGCCAGCAGCGCCTTAAAGACGTACAATGAGCAGTTCTTC.

This clonotype was detected a few times. V gene TRBV12-5 combines with J gene TRBJ2-1; D is possibly TRBD1 (6 bases). The CDR3 runs 16 residues. Trimming removed 0 bases at V and 2 bases at J, with 11 bases between. Germline V CDR1 and CDR2: LGHNT, FRNRAP. CDR3 DNA: TGTGCTAGTGGTTTGGTAACAGGGCTGACCTACAATGAGCAGTTCTTC. Translating gives CASGLVTGLTYNEQFF.

CDR3 sequence: CASSLVDYPYEQYF. The DNA of the CDR3 is TGTGCCAGCAGCTTAGTAGACTACCCCTACGAGCAGTACTTC. This sequence joins TRBV11-2 and TRBJ2-7, with D maybe TRBD2 (5 bases). The germline gives CDR1 SGHAT, CDR2 FQNNGV. V gave up 1 base and J gave up 2 bases, with 9 bases separating them. The CDR3 is 14 residues long.

The CDR3 here is CASTDRGLGTEAFF. CDR3 nucleotide sequence: TGCGCCAGCACAGACAGGGGGCTCGGCACTGAAGCTTTCTTT. This chain connects TRBV4-1 to TRBJ1-1; 10 positions agree with TRBD1. Germline V gene sequence: CDR1 MGHRA, CDR2 YSYEKL. After removal of 7 bases from V and 4 bases from J, the junction contained 6 bases not matched to a gene. This CDR3 is built from 14 residues.